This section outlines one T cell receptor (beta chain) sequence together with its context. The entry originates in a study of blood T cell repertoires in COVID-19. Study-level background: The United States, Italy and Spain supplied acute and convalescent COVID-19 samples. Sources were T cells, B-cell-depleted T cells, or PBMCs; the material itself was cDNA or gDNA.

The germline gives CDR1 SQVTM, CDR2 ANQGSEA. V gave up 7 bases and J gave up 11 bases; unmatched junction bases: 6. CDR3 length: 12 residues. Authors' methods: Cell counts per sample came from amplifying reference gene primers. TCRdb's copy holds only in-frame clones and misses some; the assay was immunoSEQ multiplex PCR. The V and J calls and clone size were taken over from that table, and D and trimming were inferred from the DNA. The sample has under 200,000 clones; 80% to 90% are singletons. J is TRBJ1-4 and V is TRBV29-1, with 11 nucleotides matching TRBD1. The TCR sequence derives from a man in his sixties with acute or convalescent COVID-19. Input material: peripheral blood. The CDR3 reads CSAGTGGWKLFF. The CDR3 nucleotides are TGCAGCGCCGGGACAGGGGGTTGGAAACTGTTTTTT.